Listed here are 14 T cell receptor beta chains from one sample, sequenced in a study of cytomegalovirus exposure and HLA in healthy donors. PCR involved 60 Vbeta and 13 Jbeta primers. The data were produced by immunoSEQ multiplex PCR, yet TCRdb's version contains in-frame clones alone and is incomplete. Altogether roughly 180,000 clones are present, about four fifths being singletons, with the ten largest covering about 1.6%. Sequences were obtained from PBMCs. These receptors came from a man in his forties in good health and CMV-seronegative.

The CDR3 reads CASSPGLGGTEAFF. The CDR3 DNA follows: TGTGCCAGCAGCCCCGGACTGGGGGGCACTGAAGCTTTCTTT. The chain joins TRBV7-9 to TRBJ1-1; tentative D call: TRBD1 (5 bases). Trimming stripped 5 bases from V and 4 bases from J, with 14 bases between. Germline lookup yields CDR1 SEHNR and CDR2 FQNEAQ (reference sequence). This CDR3 has 14 amino acids.

The rearrangement joins TRBV18 to TRBJ2-5; D ambiguous. V lost 2 bases to trimming and J lost 5 bases, with 6 bases between them. CDR1 is KGHSH, CDR2 LQKENI, per germline. This CDR3 region has 12 residues. The CDR3 is CASSPVGETQYF. Written as DNA, the CDR3 is TGTGCCAGCTCACCAGTCGGGGAGACCCAGTACTTC. The full variable domain, in which reference TRBV18 and TRBJ2-5 provide the parts outside the CDR3, is NAGVMQNPRHLVRRRGQEARLRCSPMKGHSHVYWYRQLPEEGLKFMVYLQKENIIDESGMPKERFSAEFPKEGPSILRIQQVVRGDSAAYFCASSPVGETQYFGPGTRLLVL.

The V call is TRBV27, the J call TRBJ2-7; D uncertain. The CDR3 spans 13 residues. From germline, CDR1 is MNHEY and CDR2 SMNVEV (reference sequence). V lost 6 bases and J 4 bases, leaving 13 bases between the germline ends. Written as DNA, the CDR3 is TGTGCCAGCAGCCGTTATTACGGGTACGAGCAGTACTTC. Amino acid sequence: CASSRYYGYEQYF.

The V and J genes are TRBV4-3 and TRBJ2-4; TRBD2 matches 10 bases. This CDR3 is 20 amino acids long. The germline V gene encodes CDR1 LGHNA and CDR2 YSLEER. The trim removed 0 bases at V and 0 bases at J, leaving 11 bases unmatched. The CDR3 nucleotides read TGCGCCAGCAGCCAAGATCGGGCTAGCGGGAGCCATCTAGCCAAAAACATTCAGTACTTC. Translation: CASSQDRASGSHLAKNIQYF.

The chain combines TRBV25-1 with TRBJ1-3; 9 bases are shared with TRBD1. The CDR3 runs 16 residues. The V gene end was trimmed by 11 bases and the J gene end by 0 bases; junction bases not matched to a gene: 11. Germline V CDR1 and CDR2: MGHDK, SYGVNS. CDR3 residues: CAGTGGQGTSGNTIYF. CDR3 sequence (DNA): TGTGCCGGCACGGGGGGACAGGGAACCTCTGGAAACACCATATATTTT.

The chain recombines TRBV4-3 with TRBJ1-4; 10 positions match TRBD1. CDR1 is LGHNA, CDR2 YSLEER, per germline. Trimming removed 4 bases from V and 8 bases from J; junction bases left unmatched: 10. CDR3 length equals 16 residues. The CDR3 region has the DNA TGCGCCAGCAGCCTAGGGTTGGGACAGGGGAACGAAAAACTGTTTTTT. Translation gives CASSLGLGQGNEKLFF.

Points on this clone: The CDR3 end shows no conserved phenylalanine or tryptophan, and so a read error is likely. The rearrangement joins TRBV5-4 to TRBJ1-6; weak D call: TRBD1 (5 bases). Between the trimmed V and J ends, which lost 0 bases and 9 bases, there was a span of 16 bases. Germline V lookup: CDR1 SGHNT, CDR2 YYREEE (reference sequence). This CDR3 region has 16 residues. CDR3: CASSLDTGIEGSPLHL. The CDR3 DNA is TGTGCCAGCAGCTTGGATACAGGTATTGAAGGTTCACCCCTCCACCTT.

CDR3 residues: CASSLQGFYEQYF. The CDR3 coding sequence is TGTGCCAGCAGCTTACAGGGCTTTTACGAGCAGTACTTC. The chain employs TRBV11-2 and TRBJ2-7, with D possibly being TRBD1 (5 bases). CDR1 is SGHAT, CDR2 FQNNGV, per germline. The CDR3 covers 13 residues. Trimming took off 2 bases at V and 4 bases at J, with 9 bases between the two ends.

This chain joins TRBV21-1 and TRBJ1-2; TRBD1 was called by the table and not checked on the DNA. TRBV21-1 is marked as a pseudogene. The CDR3 runs to 15 residues. CDR3: CASTVDSMSSYGYTF. Here the CDR3 DNA reads TGTGCCAGCACCGTTGACAGTATGTCGAGCTATGGCTACACCTTC.

The table lists this clone with a count of one. This sample includes further DNA sequences coding for the same CDR3. The rearrangement links TRBV27 to TRBJ1-5; a weak D match, TRBD1 (5 bases). Germline loops: CDR1 MNHEY, CDR2 SMNVEV (reference sequence). V lost 2 bases, J lost 1 base, and 9 bases lay in between. There are 15 residues in the CDR3. The CDR3 reads CASSLDRSSNQPQHF. CDR3 nucleotide sequence: TGTGCCAGCAGTTTAGACAGATCCAGCAATCAGCCCCAGCATTTT.

The V and J genes are TRBV29-1 and TRBJ2-7, with 8 positions matching TRBD1. Per the germline V gene, CDR1 is SQVTM and CDR2 is ANQGSEA. The CDR3 is 11 residues long. V was clipped by 5 bases and J by 9 bases; unmatched bases: 6. The CDR3 loop is CSVRTGPWQYF. CDR3 bases: TGCAGCGTTAGGACAGGGCCGTGGCAGTACTTC.

Points on this clone: The junction shows a germline mismatch at one end, possibly a read error. In nucleotides, the CDR3 is TGTGCTAGCAGCTTGGGGACTAGGGGAGATACGCAGTATTTT. It specifies CASSLGTRGDTQYF. This chain connects TRBV7-7 to TRBJ2-3, with 8 bases aligning to TRBD2. The CDR3 is 14 amino acids. Per germline, CDR1 SSHAT and CDR2 FNYEAQ (reference sequence).

J is TRBJ2-7 and V is TRBV7-2; 9 bases are shared with TRBD1. V lost 1 base, J lost 3 bases, and 13 bases stayed unmatched. The CDR3 is made up of 18 amino acids. Germline V gene sequence: CDR1 SGHTA, CDR2 FQGNSA. The chain's CDR3 is CASSLVLSDGTGFYEQYF. The CDR3 DNA follows: TGTGCCAGCAGCTTAGTCTTGAGTGACGGGACAGGGTTCTACGAGCAGTACTTC. Based on the CDR3 plus reference TRBV7-2 and TRBJ2-7, the full variable domain is GAGVSQSPSNKVTEKGKDVELRCDPISGHTALYWYRQSLGQGLEFLIYFQGNSAPDKSGLPSDRFSAERTGGSVSTLTIQRTQQEDSAVYLCASSLVLSDGTGFYEQYFGPGTRLTVT.

The rearrangement joins TRBV5-1 to TRBJ2-1, with a weak D call TRBD1 (6 bases). In germline, CDR1 is SGHRS, CDR2 YFSETQ. V shed 4 bases and J shed 9 bases, with 14 bases lying between them. This CDR3 contains 13 residues. CDR3 DNA sequence: TGCGCCAGCAGCCACACAGGGATCGTTGAGCAGTTCTTC. The encoded protein is CASSHTGIVEQFF.